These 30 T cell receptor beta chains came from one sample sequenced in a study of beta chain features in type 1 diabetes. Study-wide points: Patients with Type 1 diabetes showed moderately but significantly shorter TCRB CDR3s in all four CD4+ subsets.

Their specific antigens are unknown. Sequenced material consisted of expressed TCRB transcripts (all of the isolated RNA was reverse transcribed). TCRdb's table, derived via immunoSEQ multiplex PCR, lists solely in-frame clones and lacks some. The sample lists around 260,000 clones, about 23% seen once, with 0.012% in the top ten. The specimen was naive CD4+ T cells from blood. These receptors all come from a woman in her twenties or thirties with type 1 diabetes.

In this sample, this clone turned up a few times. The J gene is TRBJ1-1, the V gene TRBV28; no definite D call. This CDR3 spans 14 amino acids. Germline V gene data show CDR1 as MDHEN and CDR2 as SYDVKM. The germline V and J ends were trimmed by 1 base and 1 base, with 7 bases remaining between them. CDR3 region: CASSLYPPNTEAFF. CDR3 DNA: TGTGCCAGCAGTTTATATCCTCCGAACACTGAAGCTTTCTTT.

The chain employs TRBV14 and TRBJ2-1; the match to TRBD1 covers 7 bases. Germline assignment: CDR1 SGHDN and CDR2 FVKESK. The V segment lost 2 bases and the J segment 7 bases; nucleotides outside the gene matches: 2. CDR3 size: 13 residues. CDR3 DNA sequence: TGTGCCAGCAGCCAACTCAGGGGGAATGAGCAGTTCTTC. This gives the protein CASSQLRGNEQFF. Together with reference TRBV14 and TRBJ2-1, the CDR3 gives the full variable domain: EAGVTQFPSHSVIEKGQTVTLRCDPISGHDNLYWYRRVMGKEIKFLLHFVKESKQDESGMPNNRFLAERTGGTYSTLKVQPAELEDSGVYFCASSQLRGNEQFFGPGTRLTVL.

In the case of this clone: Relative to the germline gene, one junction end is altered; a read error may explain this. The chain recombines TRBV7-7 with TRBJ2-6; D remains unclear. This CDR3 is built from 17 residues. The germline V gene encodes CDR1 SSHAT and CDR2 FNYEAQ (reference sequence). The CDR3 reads CASSLAPQFSGANVLTF. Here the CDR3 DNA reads TGTGCTAGCAGCTTAGCCCCACAGTTCTCTGGGGCCAACGTCCTGACTTTC.

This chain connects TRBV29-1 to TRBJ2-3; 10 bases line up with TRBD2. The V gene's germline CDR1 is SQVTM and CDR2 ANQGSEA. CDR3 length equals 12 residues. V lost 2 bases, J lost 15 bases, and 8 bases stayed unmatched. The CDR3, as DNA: TGCAGCGTTGAACAAGCGGGAGGGCACCTTTATTTT. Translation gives CSVEQAGGHLYF.

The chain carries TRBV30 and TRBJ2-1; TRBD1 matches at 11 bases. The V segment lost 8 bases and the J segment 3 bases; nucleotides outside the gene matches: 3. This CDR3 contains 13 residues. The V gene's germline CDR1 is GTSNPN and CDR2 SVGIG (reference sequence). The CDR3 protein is CAGGQGGYNEQFF. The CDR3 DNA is TGTGCCGGGGGACAGGGGGGCTACAATGAGCAGTTCTTC.

DNA for the CDR3: TGTGCCAGCACCATCGGACAGGGAGCCTATGGCTACACCTTC. This translates into CASTIGQGAYGYTF. The chain employs TRBV28 and TRBJ1-2; 8 bases are shared with TRBD1. This CDR3 region has 14 residues. CDR1 is MDHEN, CDR2 SYDVKM, per germline. V dropped 7 bases and J dropped 4; count of bases not matched to a gene: 8.

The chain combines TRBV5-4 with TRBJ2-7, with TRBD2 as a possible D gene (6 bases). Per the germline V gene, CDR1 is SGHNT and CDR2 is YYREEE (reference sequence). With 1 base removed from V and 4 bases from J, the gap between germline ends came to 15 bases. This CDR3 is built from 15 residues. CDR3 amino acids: CASSLRLAGPYEQYF. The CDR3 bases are TGTGCCAGCAGCTTGAGGCTGGCGGGACCATACGAGCAGTACTTC.

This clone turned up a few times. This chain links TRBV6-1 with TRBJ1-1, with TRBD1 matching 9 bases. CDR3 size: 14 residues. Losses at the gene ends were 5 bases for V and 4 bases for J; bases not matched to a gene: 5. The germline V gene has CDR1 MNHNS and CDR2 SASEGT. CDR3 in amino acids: CASSRDRVGTEAFF. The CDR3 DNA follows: TGTGCCAGCAGTCGGGACAGGGTAGGCACTGAAGCTTTCTTT.

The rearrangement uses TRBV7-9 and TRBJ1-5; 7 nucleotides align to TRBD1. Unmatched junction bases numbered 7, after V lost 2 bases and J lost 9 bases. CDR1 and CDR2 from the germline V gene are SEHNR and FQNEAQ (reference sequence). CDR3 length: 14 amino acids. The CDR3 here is CASSLSTGDRPQHF. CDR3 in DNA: TGTGCCAGCAGCTTAAGTACAGGGGATCGGCCCCAGCATTTT.

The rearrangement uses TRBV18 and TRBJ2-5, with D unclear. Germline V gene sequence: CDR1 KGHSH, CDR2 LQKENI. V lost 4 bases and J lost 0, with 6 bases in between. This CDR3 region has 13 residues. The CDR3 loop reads CASSRSDQETQYF. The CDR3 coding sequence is TGTGCCAGCTCACGAAGCGACCAAGAGACCCAGTACTTC.

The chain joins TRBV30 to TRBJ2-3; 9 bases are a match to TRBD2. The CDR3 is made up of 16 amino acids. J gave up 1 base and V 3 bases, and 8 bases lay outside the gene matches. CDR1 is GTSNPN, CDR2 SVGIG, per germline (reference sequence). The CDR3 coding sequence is TGTGCCTGGAGCGTACCCTGGACTAGCGGCACAGATACGCAGTATTTT. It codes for CAWSVPWTSGTDTQYF.

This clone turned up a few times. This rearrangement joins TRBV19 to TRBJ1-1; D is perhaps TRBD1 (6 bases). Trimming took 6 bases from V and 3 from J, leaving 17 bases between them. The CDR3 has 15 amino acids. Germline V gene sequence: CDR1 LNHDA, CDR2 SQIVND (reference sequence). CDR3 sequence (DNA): TGTGCCAGTAGCCCCGGCGGGGGGCCGGACACTGAAGCTTTCTTT. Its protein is CASSPGGGPDTEAFF.

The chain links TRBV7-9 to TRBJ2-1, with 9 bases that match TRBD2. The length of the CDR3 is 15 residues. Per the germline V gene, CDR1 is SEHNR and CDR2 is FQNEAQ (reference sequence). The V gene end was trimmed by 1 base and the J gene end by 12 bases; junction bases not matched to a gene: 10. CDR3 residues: CASSLVRAGGLVQFF. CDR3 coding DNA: TGTGCCAGCAGCTTAGTACGAGCGGGGGGCTTAGTGCAGTTCTTC.

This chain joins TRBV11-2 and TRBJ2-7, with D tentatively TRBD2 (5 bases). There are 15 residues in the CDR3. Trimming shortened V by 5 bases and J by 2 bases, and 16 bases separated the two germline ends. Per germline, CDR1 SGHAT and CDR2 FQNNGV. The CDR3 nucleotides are TGTGCCAGCAGCCGCACCCGGACTGTAGCCTACGAGCAGTACTTC. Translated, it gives CASSRTRTVAYEQYF. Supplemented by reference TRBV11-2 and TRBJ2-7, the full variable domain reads EAGVAQSPRYKIIEKRQSVAFWCNPISGHATLYWYQQILGQGPKLLIQFQNNGVVDDSQLPKDRFSAERLKGVDSTLKIQPAKLEDSAVYLCASSRTRTVAYEQYFGPGTRLTVT.

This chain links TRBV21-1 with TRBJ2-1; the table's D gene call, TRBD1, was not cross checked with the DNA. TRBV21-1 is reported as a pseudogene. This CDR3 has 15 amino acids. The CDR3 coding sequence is TGTGCCAGCCTTTCCGGGACAGTCGTACGCAATGAGCAGTTCTTC. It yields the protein CASLSGTVVRNEQFF.

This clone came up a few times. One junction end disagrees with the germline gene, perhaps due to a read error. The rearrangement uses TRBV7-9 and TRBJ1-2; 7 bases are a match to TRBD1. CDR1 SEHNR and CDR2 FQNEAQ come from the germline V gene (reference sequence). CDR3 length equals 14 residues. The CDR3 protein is CASSFTGEHYGYTF. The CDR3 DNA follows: TGTGCCAGCAGCTTCACAGGGGAGCACTACGGCTACACCTTC.

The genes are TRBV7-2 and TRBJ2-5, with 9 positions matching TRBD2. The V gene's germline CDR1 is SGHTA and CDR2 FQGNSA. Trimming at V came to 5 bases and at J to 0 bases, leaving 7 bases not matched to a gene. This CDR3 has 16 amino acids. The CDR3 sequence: CASSRGAGGYQETQYF. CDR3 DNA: TGTGCCAGCAGCCGAGGAGCGGGAGGCTACCAAGAGACCCAGTACTTC.

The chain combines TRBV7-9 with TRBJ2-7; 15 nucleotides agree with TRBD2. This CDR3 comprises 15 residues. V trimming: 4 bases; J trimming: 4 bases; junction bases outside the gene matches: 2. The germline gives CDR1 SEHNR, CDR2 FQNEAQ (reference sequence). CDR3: CASSSGLAGGYEQYF. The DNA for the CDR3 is TGTGCCAGCAGCTCGGGACTAGCGGGAGGATACGAGCAGTACTTC. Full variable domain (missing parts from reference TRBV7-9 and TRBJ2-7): DTGVSQNPRHKITKRGQNVTFRCDPISEHNRLYWYRQTLGQGPEFLTYFQNEAQLEKSRLLSDRFSAERPKGSFSTLEIQRTEQGDSAMYLCASSSGLAGGYEQYFGPGTRLTVT.

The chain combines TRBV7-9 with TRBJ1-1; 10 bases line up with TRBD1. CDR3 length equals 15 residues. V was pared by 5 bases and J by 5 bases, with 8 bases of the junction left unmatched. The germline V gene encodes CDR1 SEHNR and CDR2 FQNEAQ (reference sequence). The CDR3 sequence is CASSAMTGGETEAFF. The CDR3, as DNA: TGTGCCAGCAGCGCGATGACAGGGGGCGAGACTGAAGCTTTCTTT.

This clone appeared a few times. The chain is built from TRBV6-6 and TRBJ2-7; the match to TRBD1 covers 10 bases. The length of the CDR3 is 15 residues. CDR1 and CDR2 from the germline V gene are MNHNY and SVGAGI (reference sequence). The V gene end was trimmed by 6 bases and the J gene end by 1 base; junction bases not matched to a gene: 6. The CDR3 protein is CASSEGQGLSYEQYF. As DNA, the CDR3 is TGTGCCAGCAGCGAGGGACAGGGGCTGTCCTACGAGCAGTACTTC.

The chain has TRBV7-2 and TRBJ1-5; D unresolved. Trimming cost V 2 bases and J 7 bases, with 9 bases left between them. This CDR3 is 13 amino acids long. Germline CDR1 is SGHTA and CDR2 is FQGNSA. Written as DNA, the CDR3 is TGTGCCAGCAGCTTACCGGGGTTACAGCCCCAGCATTTT. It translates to CASSLPGLQPQHF. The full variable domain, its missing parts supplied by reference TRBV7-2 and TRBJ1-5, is GAGVSQSPSNKVTEKGKDVELRCDPISGHTALYWYRQSLGQGLEFLIYFQGNSAPDKSGLPSDRFSAERTGGSVSTLTIQRTQQEDSAVYLCASSLPGLQPQHFGDGTRLSIL.

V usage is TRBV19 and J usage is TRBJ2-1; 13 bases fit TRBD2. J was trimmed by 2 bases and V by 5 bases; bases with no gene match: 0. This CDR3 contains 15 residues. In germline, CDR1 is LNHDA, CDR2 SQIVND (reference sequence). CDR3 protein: CASSGLAGAYNEQFF. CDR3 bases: TGTGCCAGTAGTGGACTAGCGGGAGCCTACAATGAGCAGTTCTTC.

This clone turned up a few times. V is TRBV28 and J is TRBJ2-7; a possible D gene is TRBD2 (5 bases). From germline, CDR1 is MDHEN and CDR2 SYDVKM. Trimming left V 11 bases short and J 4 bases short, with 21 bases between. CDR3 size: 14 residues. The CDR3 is CAAQGNGISYEQYF. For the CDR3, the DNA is TGTGCCGCCCAAGGAAACGGGATCTCATACGAGCAGTACTTC.

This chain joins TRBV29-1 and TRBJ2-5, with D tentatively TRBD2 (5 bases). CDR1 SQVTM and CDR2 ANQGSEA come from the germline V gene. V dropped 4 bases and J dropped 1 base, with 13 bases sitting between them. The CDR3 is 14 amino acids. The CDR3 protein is CSVGGRSGQETQYF. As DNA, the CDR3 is TGCAGCGTTGGTGGGAGATCGGGCCAAGAGACCCAGTACTTC.

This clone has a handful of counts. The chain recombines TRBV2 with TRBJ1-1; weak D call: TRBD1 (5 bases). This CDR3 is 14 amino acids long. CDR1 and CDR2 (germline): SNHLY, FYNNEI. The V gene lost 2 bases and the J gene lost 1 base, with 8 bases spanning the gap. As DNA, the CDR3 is TGTGCCAGCAGTGAAAGACAGAAGAACACTGAAGCTTTCTTT. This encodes CASSERQKNTEAFF.

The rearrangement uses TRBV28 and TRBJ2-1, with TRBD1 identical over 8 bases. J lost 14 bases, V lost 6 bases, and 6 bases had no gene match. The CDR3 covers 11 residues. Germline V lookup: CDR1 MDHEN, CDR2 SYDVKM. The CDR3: CASRRDRGEFF. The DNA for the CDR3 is TGTGCCAGCAGACGCGACAGGGGAGAGTTCTTC. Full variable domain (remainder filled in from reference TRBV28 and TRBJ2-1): DVKVTQSSRYLVKRTGEKVFLECVQDMDHENMFWYRQDPGLGLRLIYFSYDVKMKEKGDIPEGYSVSREKKERFSLILESASTNQTSMYLCASRRDRGEFFGPGTRLTVL.

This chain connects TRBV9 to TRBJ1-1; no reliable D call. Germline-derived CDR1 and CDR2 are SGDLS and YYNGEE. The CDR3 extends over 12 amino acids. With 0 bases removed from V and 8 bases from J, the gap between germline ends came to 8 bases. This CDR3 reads CASSVAGAEAFF. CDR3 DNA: TGTGCCAGCAGCGTAGCCGGAGCAGAAGCTTTCTTT.

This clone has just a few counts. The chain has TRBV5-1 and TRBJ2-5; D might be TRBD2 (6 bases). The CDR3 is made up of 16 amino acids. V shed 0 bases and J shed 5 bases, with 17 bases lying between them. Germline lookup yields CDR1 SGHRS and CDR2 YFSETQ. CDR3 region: CASSLARGAGQETQYF. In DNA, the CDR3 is TGCGCCAGCAGCTTGGCCCGTGGAGCGGGTCAGGAGACCCAGTACTTC.

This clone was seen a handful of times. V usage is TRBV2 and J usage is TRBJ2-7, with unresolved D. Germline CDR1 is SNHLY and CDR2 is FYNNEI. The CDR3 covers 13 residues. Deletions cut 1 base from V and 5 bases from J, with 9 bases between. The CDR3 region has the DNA TGTGCCAGCAGTGAAGGGGCGACACACGAGCAGTACTTC. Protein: CASSEGATHEQYF.

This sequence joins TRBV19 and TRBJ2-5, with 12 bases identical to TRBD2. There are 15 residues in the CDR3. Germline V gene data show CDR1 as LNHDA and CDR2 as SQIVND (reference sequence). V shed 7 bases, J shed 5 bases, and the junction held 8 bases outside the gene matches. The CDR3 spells CASTQTSGSRETQYF. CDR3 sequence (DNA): TGTGCCAGTACCCAGACTAGCGGGAGTCGGGAGACCCAGTACTTC.